Each of the 23 T cell receptor beta chains below was sequenced from the same sample in a study of blood T cell repertoires in COVID-19. Sequenced by immunoSEQ multiplex PCR; TCRdb stores in-frame clones only, minus some. This sample yields around 180,000 clones, of which 70% to 90% are seen a single time; around 4.8% belongs to the top ten. The source material was peripheral blood. The receptors originated from a human donor in a cohort sampled during active COVID-19.

V is TRBV5-1 and J is TRBJ2-3; possibly TRBD1 for D (5 bases). CDR3 length: 15 amino acids. Germline values: CDR1 SGHRS, CDR2 YFSETQ. V was clipped by 4 bases and J by 3 bases, with 15 bases between them. CDR3 sequence reads: CASSPSRGGTDTQYF. In DNA, the CDR3 is TGCGCCAGCAGCCCCTCTAGGGGTGGTACAGATACGCAGTATTTT.

This chain connects TRBV18 to TRBJ1-3, with TRBD1 matching 8 bases. The germline gives CDR1 KGHSH, CDR2 LQKENI. V lost 1 base, J lost 5 bases, and 7 bases stayed unmatched. There are 16 residues in the CDR3. The CDR3: CASSPLGQVGRNTIYF. CDR3 bases: TGTGCCAGCTCACCACTGGGACAGGTGGGGAGAAACACCATATATTTT.

Points on this clone: One end of the junction is discordant with germline, which a read error may explain. This chain connects TRBV7-2 to TRBJ2-3; tentatively, D is TRBD2 (5 bases). Looked up from germline, CDR1 is SGHTA and CDR2 is FQGNSA. CDR3 size: 15 residues. CDR3: CASILLGSRTDTQYF. The CDR3, as DNA: TGTGCCAGCATCTTACTAGGATCGCGCACAGATACGCAGTATTTT.

The chain combines TRBV28 with TRBJ2-7; the match to TRBD1 covers 7 bases. J lost 3 bases, V lost 3 bases, and 8 bases had no gene match. Germline V gene lookup returns CDR1 MDHEN and CDR2 SYDVKM. The CDR3 sequence is 15 residues long. The CDR3 loop is CASSLGPGGHYEQYF. DNA for the CDR3: TGTGCCAGCAGTTTGGGTCCAGGGGGTCACTACGAGCAGTACTTC.

The chain uses TRBV5-4 and TRBJ1-6, with TRBD1 as a possible D gene (5 bases). Between the trimmed V and J ends, which lost 4 bases and 3 bases, there was a span of 11 bases. The CDR3 is made up of 15 amino acids. Germline CDR1 SGHNT, CDR2 YYREEE (reference sequence). The CDR3 spells CASSGQGGYNSPLHF. In nucleotides, the CDR3 is TGTGCCAGCAGCGGACAAGGTGGCTATAATTCACCCCTCCACTTT.

This clone showed up just once. The chain combines TRBV7-8 with TRBJ1-1; no clear D. Trimming stripped 5 bases from V and 4 bases from J, with 23 bases between. The CDR3 runs 17 residues. CDR1 and CDR2 from the germline V gene are SGHVS and FQNEAQ. CDR3 in DNA: TGTGCCAGCAGCCCGGGGTTAGTATTGGGCTATGGCACTGAAGCTTTCTTT. It yields the protein CASSPGLVLGYGTEAFF.

The chain uses TRBV9 and TRBJ1-4; D gene unclear. CDR1 and CDR2 (germline): SGDLS, YYNGEE. Between the trimmed V and J ends, which lost 5 bases and 0 bases, there was a span of 11 bases. This CDR3 is built from 15 residues. DNA for the CDR3: TGTGCCAGCAGTGTGACGGGTGCAACTAATGAAAAACTGTTTTTT. Translating gives CASSVTGATNEKLFF.

This rearrangement joins TRBV30 to TRBJ1-1, with a weak D call TRBD1 (5 bases). Germline CDR1 GTSNPN, CDR2 SVGIG (reference sequence). This CDR3 contains 13 residues. Trimming took off 4 bases at V and 1 base at J, with 10 bases between the two ends. The CDR3 bases are TGTGCCTGGACCGGGGGATCGAACACTGAAGCTTTCTTT. Translating gives CAWTGGSNTEAFF.

The chain links TRBV29-1 to TRBJ2-1, with 7 bases matching TRBD1. The ends lost 7 bases at V and 0 bases at J; junction bases unmatched: 6. The CDR3 spans 14 residues. CDR1 is SQVTM and CDR2 is ANQGSEA in the germline V gene. DNA of the CDR3: TGCAGCGGGGGACAGTCGAGCTCCTACAATGAGCAGTTCTTC. Translating it yields CSGGQSSSYNEQFF.

The rearrangement uses TRBV6-1 and TRBJ1-5; maybe TRBD1 (6 bases). Per germline, CDR1 MNHNS and CDR2 SASEGT. Trimming took 0 bases from V and 4 from J, leaving 10 bases between them. CDR3 length: 15 residues. The CDR3 nucleotides are TGTGCCAGCAGTGAAGCGCGAGGGGGTAATCAGCCCCAGCATTTT. The encoded protein is CASSEARGGNQPQHF.

The rearrangement links TRBV2 to TRBJ1-1; TRBD1 matches at 8 bases. CDR1 is SNHLY, CDR2 FYNNEI, per germline. V shed 6 bases and J 0 bases; nucleotides not matched to a gene: 6. The CDR3 length is 15 residues. CDR3 nucleotides: TGTGCCAGCAGGAAGGACAGGGCCATGAACACTGAAGCTTTCTTT. Residues: CASRKDRAMNTEAFF.

V and J are TRBV4-1 and TRBJ2-3, with TRBD1 identical over 7 bases. V shed 0 bases, J shed 2 bases, and the junction held 14 bases outside the gene matches. This CDR3 has 19 amino acids. Germline V lookup: CDR1 MGHRA, CDR2 YSYEKL. As DNA, the CDR3 is TGCGCCAGCAGCCAAGATCGGTCTCCGGGACAGAAACTCACAGATACGCAGTATTTT. Its protein is CASSQDRSPGQKLTDTQYF.

The CDR3, as DNA: TGTGCCAGCAGTTACTCCCCCGGGGGGGCCCAGCATTTT. Translated, it gives CASSYSPGGAQHF. The V and J genes are TRBV6-2 or TRBV6-3 and TRBJ1-5; D possibly corresponds to TRBD1 (5 bases). In germline, CDR1 is MNHEY, CDR2 SVGEGT. Trimming stripped 0 bases from V and 11 bases from J, with 11 bases between. The CDR3 consists of 13 residues.

The DNA for the CDR3 is TGTGCCAGCAGTTACGGCGGGTTGAAAAGAAACACCATATATTTT. It is translated as CASSYGGLKRNTIYF. The rearrangement uses TRBV6-2 or TRBV6-3 and TRBJ1-3, with D uncertain. V gave up 2 bases and J gave up 5 bases, with 13 bases separating them. This CDR3 region has 15 residues. Looked up from germline, CDR1 is MNHEY and CDR2 is SVGEGT.

This clone has only a few counts. The rearrangement links TRBV3-1 (or the pseudogene TRBV3-2) to TRBJ2-7; the D gene is possibly TRBD2 (6 bases). Trimming left V 0 bases short and J 9 bases short, with 6 bases between. The CDR3 runs to 11 residues. Germline CDR1 and CDR2: LGHDT and YNNKEL (reference sequence). CDR3 loop: CASSQEGGQYF. For the CDR3, the DNA is TGTGCCAGCAGCCAAGAGGGAGGGCAGTACTTC.

The rearrangement joins TRBV18 to TRBJ1-5, with D hard to call. Per germline, CDR1 KGHSH and CDR2 LQKENI. The CDR3 loop spans 13 amino acids. Between the trimmed V and J ends, which lost 1 base and 5 bases, there was a span of 6 bases. This chain's CDR3 is CASSPHYDQPQHF. The CDR3 DNA is TGTGCCAGCTCACCACACTACGATCAGCCCCAGCATTTT.

V gene TRBV6-6 combines with J gene TRBJ1-1; 7 nucleotides line up with TRBD1. The CDR3 is made up of 14 amino acids. CDR1 MNHNY and CDR2 SVGAGI come from the germline V gene (reference sequence). With 3 bases clipped from V and 4 bases from J, the junction kept 5 bases outside the gene matches. The CDR3 nucleotides read TGTGCCAGCAGTTATAGTTCAGGGGGCACTGAAGCTTTCTTT. Translated: CASSYSSGGTEAFF.

This clone has a handful of counts. The rearrangement uses TRBV6-2 or TRBV6-3 and TRBJ1-5, with 7 bases identical to TRBD1. V lost 2 bases, J lost 7 bases, and 14 bases stayed unmatched. Germline CDR1 reads MNHEY; CDR2 reads SVGEGT. The CDR3 loop spans 17 amino acids. Written as DNA, the CDR3 is TGTGCCAGCAGTTACACACTACCGGGACAGATCGGCCAGCCCCAGCATTTT. Its translation is CASSYTLPGQIGQPQHF.

This rearrangement joins TRBV7-9 to TRBJ2-1, with a weak D call TRBD1 (6 bases). The V gene lost 0 bases and the J gene lost 12 bases, with 9 bases spanning the gap. Germline V CDR1 and CDR2: SEHNR, FQNEAQ (reference sequence). The CDR3 is 12 residues long. Written as DNA, the CDR3 is TGTGCCAGCAGCTTAGCTACAGGGAGGCAGTTCTTC. Protein: CASSLATGRQFF. The full variable domain, with the rest looked up from reference TRBV7-9 and TRBJ2-1, is DTGVSQNPRHKITKRGQNVTFRCDPISEHNRLYWYRQTLGQGPEFLTYFQNEAQLEKSRLLSDRFSAERPKGSFSTLEIQRTEQGDSAMYLCASSLATGRQFFGPGTRLTVL.

This chain joins TRBV18 and TRBJ1-1, with D hard to call. The germline gives CDR1 KGHSH, CDR2 LQKENI. The CDR3 spans 13 residues. The germline V and J ends were trimmed by 3 bases and 2 bases, with 7 bases remaining between them. The CDR3 protein is CASSPDLNTEAFF. DNA of the CDR3: TGTGCCAGCTCACCGGACTTAAACACTGAAGCTTTCTTT. The full variable domain, in which reference TRBV18 and TRBJ1-1 provide the parts outside the CDR3, is NAGVMQNPRHLVRRRGQEARLRCSPMKGHSHVYWYRQLPEEGLKFMVYLQKENIIDESGMPKERFSAEFPKEGPSILRIQQVVRGDSAAYFCASSPDLNTEAFFGQGTRLTVV.

The rearrangement joins TRBV7-6 to TRBJ1-5; possibly TRBD1 for D (5 bases). Deletions cut 2 bases from V and 4 bases from J, with 12 bases between. There are 15 residues in the CDR3. The germline V gene encodes CDR1 SGHVS and CDR2 FNYEAQ. The CDR3 region has the DNA TGTGCCAGCAGCTTAAAAAAACAGGAGAATCAGCCCCAGCATTTT. Amino acid sequence: CASSLKKQENQPQHF. Drawing the rest from reference TRBV7-6 and TRBJ1-5, the complete variable domain is GAGVSQSPRYKVTKRGQDVALRCDPISGHVSLYWYRQALGQGPEFLTYFNYEAQQDKSGLPNDRFSAERPEGSISTLTIQRTEQRDSAMYRCASSLKKQENQPQHFGDGTRLSIL.

This rearrangement joins TRBV9 to TRBJ1-5; TRBD1 agrees at 10 bases. Trimming took 3 bases from V and 1 from J; bases not matched to a gene: 1. This CDR3 comprises 15 residues. Germline assignment: CDR1 SGDLS and CDR2 YYNGEE. The CDR3 spells CASSGGQGSNQPQHF. In DNA, the CDR3 is TGTGCCAGCAGCGGGGGACAGGGGAGCAATCAGCCCCAGCATTTT.

The genes are TRBV2 and TRBJ1-1; 8 bases are shared with TRBD1. This CDR3 has 15 residues. CDR1 SNHLY and CDR2 FYNNEI come from the germline V gene. V was pared by 5 bases and J by 1 base, with 6 bases of the junction left unmatched. CDR3 region: CASSLLGTGNTEAFF. CDR3 nucleotide sequence: TGTGCCAGCAGTCTATTAGGGACAGGGAACACTGAAGCTTTCTTT.